The 27 T cell receptor beta chains reported below all come from one sample, sequenced in a study of blood T cell repertoires in COVID-19. Clones were sequenced by immunoSEQ multiplex PCR, and TCRdb holds only the in-frame ones, with some missing. The repertoire has around 150,000 clones, almost 85% of them found once; the top ten carry over 20%. Material for sequencing was peripheral blood. The receptors come from a woman of 80 years or more with acute or convalescent COVID-19.

The chain couples TRBV29-1 to TRBJ1-1; a possible D gene is TRBD1 (5 bases). This CDR3 region has 12 residues. CDR1 is SQVTM, CDR2 ANQGSEA, per germline. Trimming removed 6 bases from V and 0 bases from J, with 8 bases in between. CDR3 residues: CSVPGMNTEAFF. In DNA form, the CDR3 reads TGCAGCGTCCCAGGGATGAACACTGAAGCTTTCTTT.

The rearrangement joins TRBV4-1 to TRBJ1-4; 11 bases fit TRBD1. The germline V gene has CDR1 MGHRA and CDR2 YSYEKL. This CDR3 has 14 residues. V lost 5 bases to trimming and J lost 8 bases; unmatched junction nucleotides: 4. The CDR3 nucleotides read TGCGCCAGCAGCAACGGACAGGGGGCCGAAAAACTGTTTTTT. It codes for CASSNGQGAEKLFF.

The sample holds one count of this clone. V is TRBV28 and J is TRBJ1-5; 12 bases are a match to TRBD1. J was trimmed by 8 bases and V by 7 bases; bases with no gene match: 6. CDR1 MDHEN and CDR2 SYDVKM come from the germline V gene. This CDR3 has 14 amino acids. Written as DNA, the CDR3 is TGTGCCAGCAATACTGGGACAGGGGGCAAGCCCCAGCATTTT. Translating it yields CASNTGTGGKPQHF.

V is TRBV5-6 and J is TRBJ2-3; D uncertain. The germline CDR1 and CDR2 sequences are SGHDT and YYEEEE. The CDR3 has 16 residues. V was clipped by 0 bases and J by 0 bases, with 11 bases between them. The CDR3 region is CASSLAKTFSTDTQYF. The CDR3 coding sequence is TGTGCCAGCAGCTTGGCAAAGACTTTTAGCACAGATACGCAGTATTTT.

This clone showed up just once. This chain uses TRBV5-6 with TRBJ2-2; tentatively, D is TRBD2 (5 bases). Germline-derived CDR1 and CDR2 are SGHDT and YYEEEE. The CDR3 runs 14 residues. Trimming took 4 bases from V and 3 from J, leaving 10 bases between them. This CDR3 reads CASSERGYTGELFF. The CDR3 DNA is TGTGCCAGCAGCGAAAGAGGGTACACCGGGGAGCTGTTTTTT.

The rearrangement joins TRBV29-1 to TRBJ1-1; D perhaps matches TRBD1 (5 bases). The CDR3 sequence is 16 residues long. Trimming removed 0 bases at V and 4 bases at J, with 18 bases between. From germline, CDR1 is SQVTM and CDR2 ANQGSEA. The CDR3 reads CSVEDYNGGWSTEAFF. Written as DNA, the CDR3 is TGCAGCGTTGAAGATTACAACGGGGGATGGAGCACTGAAGCTTTCTTT.

The chain is built from TRBV2 and TRBJ2-7; D is perhaps TRBD1 (5 bases). V lost 6 bases, J lost 3 bases, and 6 bases lay in between. The CDR3 spans 11 residues. The germline CDR1 and CDR2 sequences are SNHLY and FYNNEI. The CDR3 region is CASSRDYEQYF. The CDR3 DNA follows: TGTGCCAGCAGCAGGGACTACGAGCAGTACTTC.

The chain joins TRBV19 to TRBJ2-7, with TRBD2 identical over 10 bases. CDR3 length: 14 residues. The V segment lost 6 bases and the J segment 2 bases; nucleotides outside the gene matches: 4. Germline V gene data show CDR1 as LNHDA and CDR2 as SQIVND (reference sequence). In nucleotides, the CDR3 is TGTGCCAGTAGCACTAGCGGGACCGCCTACGAGCAGTACTTC. Its translation is CASSTSGTAYEQYF.

This sequence joins TRBV5-1 and TRBJ2-3; 8 bases match TRBD1. Germline assignment: CDR1 SGHRS and CDR2 YFSETQ. Losses at the gene ends were 5 bases for V and 0 bases for J; bases not matched to a gene: 5. This CDR3 has 15 amino acids. The CDR3 loop reads CASSSTGASTDTQYF. In DNA, the CDR3 is TGCGCCAGCAGTTCGACAGGGGCAAGCACAGATACGCAGTATTTT.

The J gene is TRBJ2-1, the V gene TRBV19, with 14 bases lining up with TRBD2. Germline CDR1 is LNHDA and CDR2 is SQIVND (reference sequence). The CDR3 is made up of 17 amino acids. With V trimmed by 3 bases and J by 10 bases, 11 bases remained unmatched. CDR3 amino acids: CASSMTGLAGATREQFF. The CDR3 DNA sequence: TGTGCCAGTAGTATGACGGGACTAGCGGGAGCTACGCGGGAGCAGTTCTTC.

This sequence joins TRBV7-2 and TRBJ1-1, with D perhaps matching TRBD1 (6 bases). The CDR3 sequence is 14 residues long. V was clipped by 2 bases and J by 10 bases, with 17 bases between them. The germline V gene encodes CDR1 SGHTA and CDR2 FQGNSA. CDR3 DNA: TGTGCCAGCAGCTTATTGGGGGGGCCTCTGGGAGCTTTCTTT. It translates to CASSLLGGPLGAFF.

This chain uses TRBV10-1 with TRBJ2-3; 14 bases match TRBD2. With V trimmed by 4 bases and J by 9 bases, 6 bases remained unmatched. Germline V gene sequence: CDR1 WNHNN, CDR2 SYGVQD (reference sequence). This CDR3 comprises 15 residues. DNA for the CDR3: TGCGCCAGCAGTGCGGGACTAGCGGGGGTTGGGACGCAGTATTTT. Protein product: CASSAGLAGVGTQYF.

V gene TRBV5-1 combines with J gene TRBJ1-4; D remains ambiguous. The ends were cut back, 1 base at V and 5 bases at J, with 9 bases in the middle. CDR1 is SGHRS and CDR2 is YFSETQ in the germline V gene. There are 14 residues in the CDR3. In DNA, the CDR3 is TGCGCCAGCAGCTTGTCGGGAGCGAATGAAAAACTGTTTTTT. Translated: CASSLSGANEKLFF.

The rearrangement uses TRBV7-2 and TRBJ1-5, with D unresolved. Trimming removed 5 bases at V and 6 bases at J, with 17 bases between. Germline CDR1 is SGHTA and CDR2 is FQGNSA. The CDR3 runs to 15 residues. The CDR3 reads CASSTTWVRGQPQHF. As DNA, the CDR3 is TGTGCCAGCAGCACGACCTGGGTTCGGGGTCAGCCCCAGCATTTT.

The chain is built from TRBV3-1 (or the pseudogene TRBV3-2) and TRBJ2-5; possible D gene TRBD1, 6 bases. Germline loops: CDR1 LGHDT, CDR2 YNNKEL (reference sequence). This CDR3 spans 14 amino acids. With 4 bases removed from V and 5 bases from J, the gap between germline ends came to 14 bases. CDR3: CASSLIRGLETQYF. The CDR3 nucleotides read TGTGCCAGCAGCCTTATCAGGGGTCTGGAGACCCAGTACTTC.

The chain combines TRBV5-4 with TRBJ2-3; 8 nucleotides match TRBD1. Germline lookup yields CDR1 SGHNT and CDR2 YYREEE (reference sequence). The CDR3 loop spans 15 amino acids. Trimming at V came to 4 bases and at J to 1 base, leaving 5 bases not matched to a gene. CDR3 protein: CASSKPGQGTDTQYF. CDR3 in DNA: TGTGCCAGCAGCAAACCGGGACAGGGCACAGATACGCAGTATTTT.

The V call is TRBV6-5, the J call TRBJ1-2; a possible D gene is TRBD1 (6 bases). This CDR3 has 14 residues. V lost 7 bases and J lost 7, with 19 bases in between. Germline V gene data show CDR1 as MNHEY and CDR2 as SVGAGI. Written as DNA, the CDR3 is TGTGCCAGCACTCCGTTTAGGGGGGAGGGTGGCTACACCTTC. It yields the protein CASTPFRGEGGYTF.

V usage is TRBV12-5 and J usage is TRBJ1-6, with TRBD1 matching over 9 bases. V was pared by 6 bases and J by 10 bases, with 7 bases of the junction left unmatched. Germline V lookup: CDR1 LGHNT, CDR2 FRNRAP. The CDR3 runs 14 residues. The CDR3 protein is CASGLGTGSSPLHF. CDR3 in DNA: TGTGCTAGTGGCCTCGGGACAGGGTCATCACCCCTCCACTTT.

Concerning this clone itself: The sample has other DNA sequences that encode this CDR3 too. The V and J genes are TRBV7-9 and TRBJ2-3; D possibly corresponds to TRBD2 (5 bases). The V and J ends lost 5 bases and 2 bases respectively, with 11 bases between them. This CDR3 has 14 residues. Germline loops: CDR1 SEHNR, CDR2 FQNEAQ (reference sequence). The CDR3 here is CASSPEGITDTQYF. Written as DNA, the CDR3 is TGTGCCAGCAGCCCAGAGGGAATCACAGATACGCAGTATTTT.

The CDR3 region is CASSLSSGLASEQYF. In nucleotides, the CDR3 is TGTGCCAGCAGTTTAAGTTCGGGACTAGCGAGCGAGCAGTACTTC. The rearrangement links TRBV27 to TRBJ2-7, with 10 bases identical to TRBD2. Trimming took 2 bases from V and 6 from J; bases not matched to a gene: 7. The CDR3 loop spans 15 amino acids. Germline CDR1 reads MNHEY; CDR2 reads SMNVEV (reference sequence).

The chain employs TRBV27 and TRBJ1-1; tentative D call: TRBD1 (5 bases). Germline CDR1 is MNHEY and CDR2 is SMNVEV (reference sequence). CDR3 size: 14 residues. V was clipped by 4 bases and J by 3 bases, with 12 bases between them. The CDR3 DNA sequence: TGTGCCAGCAGTTCCGGGGGAGGGGACACTGAAGCTTTCTTT. This codes for CASSSGGGDTEAFF.

The V and J genes are TRBV10-2 and TRBJ2-1, with unresolved D. The germline V gene encodes CDR1 WSHSY and CDR2 SAAADI. Trimming took 3 bases from V and 3 from J, leaving 18 bases between them. The CDR3 is 17 residues long. The CDR3 nucleotides are TGCGCCAGCAGTGACTTCGTCATGGTCACCGGCTACAATGAGCAGTTCTTC. This sequence encodes CASSDFVMVTGYNEQFF.

The rearrangement joins TRBV7-6 to TRBJ2-7; weak D call: TRBD1 (6 bases). The CDR3 is 14 residues long. Germline-derived CDR1 and CDR2 are SGHVS and FNYEAQ. Deletions cut 4 bases from V and 2 bases from J, with 12 bases between. The CDR3 spells CASSSSTGTYEQYF. The CDR3 DNA sequence: TGTGCCAGCAGCTCCTCCACAGGGACCTACGAGCAGTACTTC.

This clone was observed many times. The V call is TRBV15, the J call TRBJ1-1, with TRBD1 as a possible D gene (6 bases). The germline V gene encodes CDR1 LNHNV and CDR2 YYDKDF (reference sequence). V was shortened by 0 bases and J by 0 bases, with 11 bases between the two germline ends. CDR3 length: 16 residues. Here the CDR3 reads CATSRDWTALNTEAFF. The CDR3 coding sequence is TGTGCCACCAGCAGAGATTGGACAGCCCTGAACACTGAAGCTTTCTTT.

This clone was counted once. The rearrangement links TRBV2 to TRBJ1-5; 12 bases fit TRBD1. This CDR3 comprises 15 residues. In germline, CDR1 is SNHLY, CDR2 FYNNEI. Trimming at V came to 4 bases and at J to 7 bases, leaving 5 bases not matched to a gene. The DNA for the CDR3 is TGTGCCAGCAGTGGGGACAGGGGGCAGAACCAGCCCCAGCATTTT. This translates into CASSGDRGQNQPQHF.

The V gene is TRBV30, the J gene TRBJ2-5; no definite D call. With 1 base removed from V and 7 bases from J, the gap between germline ends came to 19 bases. CDR1 is GTSNPN and CDR2 is SVGIG in the germline V gene (reference sequence). CDR3 length: 15 residues. Here the CDR3 reads CAWSARDMAKGTQYF. Written as DNA, the CDR3 is TGTGCCTGGAGTGCCCGCGACATGGCCAAAGGGACCCAGTACTTC.

The sample holds one count of this clone. The V call is TRBV6-2 or TRBV6-3, the J call TRBJ1-1, with 7 nucleotides matching TRBD1. J was trimmed by 8 bases and V by 6 bases; bases with no gene match: 6. The CDR3 length is 12 residues. Germline CDR1 reads MNHEY; CDR2 reads SVGEGT. As DNA, the CDR3 is TGTGCCAGCAGCTCGACAGGGCAGGAAGCTTTCTTT. Residues: CASSSTGQEAFF.